This record concerns one T cell receptor (beta chain) sequence. Its antigen is not yet known. Base quality data are lacking; no much larger clone is found one base away. The data are from a study of T cell repertoires in cytomegalovirus infection (dated by TCRdb to between 2018 and 2020). Context from the whole study: Donor HLA type was relevant to the analysis, because carriage of CMV infection together with the matching HLA type was indicated by public TCR beta signatures.

The instrument was an Illumina HiSeq 1500. Through fastp at Q25 and MiXCR, TCRdb rebuilt clones from the public reads, retaining in-frame beta chains. Identical CDR3 protein sequences are pooled into one entry, listed with their most common genes and DNA. The sample includes some 700,000 distinct CDR3 sequences, with less than 40% observed a single time. About 2.8% of the sample comes from the top ten. Cut back by 5 bases and 4 bases, the V and J ends lie 17 bases apart. The germline V gene (reference sequence) sets CDR1 to LNHDA and CDR2 to SQIVND. From the cysteine through the phenylalanine, the CDR3 covers 15 amino acids. The entry retains the CDR3 DNA only, 45 bases that are in frame from base 1. Paper-wide results and their limitations: The ex vivo response was dominated by HLA-C-restricted CMV-specific TCR beta clonotypes, and the single most frequent clonotype in two of eight donors was supplied by these HLA-C-restricted clonotypes. Cumulative frequency of public TCR beta family members discriminated carriers of CMV infection plus the relevant HLA type in this cohort and an independent 352-donor cohort.

Recombination linked TRBV19 to TRBJ2-5; tentative D gene TRBD2, with 6 bases matching. This receptor was taken from a human donor in good health (CMV status not recorded). Some clones in this sample may be carry-over from other donors' samples. The sequencing input was PBMCs. The CDR3 region has the sequence CASSLMAGRLETQYF. In nucleotides, the sequence is TGTGCCAGTAGTTTGATGGCAGGGAGGTTAGAGACCCAGTACTTC.